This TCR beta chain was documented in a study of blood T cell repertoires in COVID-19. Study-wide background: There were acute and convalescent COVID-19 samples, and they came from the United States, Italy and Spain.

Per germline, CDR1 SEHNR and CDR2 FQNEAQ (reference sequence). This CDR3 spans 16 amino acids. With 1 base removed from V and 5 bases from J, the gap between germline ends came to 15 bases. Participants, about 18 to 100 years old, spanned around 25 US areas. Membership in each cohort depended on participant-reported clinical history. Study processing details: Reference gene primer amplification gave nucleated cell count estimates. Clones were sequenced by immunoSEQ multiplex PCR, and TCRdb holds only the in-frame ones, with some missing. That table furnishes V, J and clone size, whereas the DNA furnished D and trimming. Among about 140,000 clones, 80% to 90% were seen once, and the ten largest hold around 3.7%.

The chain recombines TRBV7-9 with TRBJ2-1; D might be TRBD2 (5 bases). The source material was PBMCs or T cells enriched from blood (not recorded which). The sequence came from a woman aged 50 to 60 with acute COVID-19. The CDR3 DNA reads TGTGCCAGCAGCTTAGAGTCTGGAGGATCCGACAATGAGCAGTTCTTC. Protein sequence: CASSLESGGSDNEQFF.